This T cell receptor (beta chain) originates from a study of blood T cell repertoires in COVID-19. CDR3 length: 13 residues. Germline V gene lookup returns CDR1 KGHSH and CDR2 LQKENI. V lost 0 bases and J lost 10, with 7 bases in between. Produced via immunoSEQ multiplex PCR; TCRdb's table is partial and in-frame only. Of 200,000 to 250,000 clones in the sample, just over 85% were seen once. The V gene is TRBV18, the J gene TRBJ1-6; D uncertain. The TCR comes from a woman aged 45 to 65 with acute COVID-19. The source material was PBMCs or T cells enriched from blood (not recorded which). CDR3 region: CASSPPGDSPLHF. CDR3 DNA: TGTGCCAGCTCACCACCCGGAGACTCACCCCTCCACTTT.